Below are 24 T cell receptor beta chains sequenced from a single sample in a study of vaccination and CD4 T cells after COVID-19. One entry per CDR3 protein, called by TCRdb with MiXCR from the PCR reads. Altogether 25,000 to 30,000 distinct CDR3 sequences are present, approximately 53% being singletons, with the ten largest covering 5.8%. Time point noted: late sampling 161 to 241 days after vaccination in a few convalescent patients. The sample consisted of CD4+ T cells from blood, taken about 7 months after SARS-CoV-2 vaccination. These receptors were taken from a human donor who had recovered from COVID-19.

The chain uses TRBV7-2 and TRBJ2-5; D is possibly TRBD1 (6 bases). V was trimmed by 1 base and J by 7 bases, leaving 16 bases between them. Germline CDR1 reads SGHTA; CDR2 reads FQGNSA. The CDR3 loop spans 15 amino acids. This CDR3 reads CASSLVTRGHATQYF. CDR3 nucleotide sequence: TGTGCCAGCAGCTTAGTAACCAGGGGCCATGCGACCCAGTACTTC. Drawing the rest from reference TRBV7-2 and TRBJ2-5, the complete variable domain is GAGVSQSPSNKVTEKGKDVELRCDPISGHTALYWYRQSLGQGLEFLIYFQGNSAPDKSGLPSDRFSAERTGGSVSTLTIQRTQQEDSAVYLCASSLVTRGHATQYFGPGTRLLVL.

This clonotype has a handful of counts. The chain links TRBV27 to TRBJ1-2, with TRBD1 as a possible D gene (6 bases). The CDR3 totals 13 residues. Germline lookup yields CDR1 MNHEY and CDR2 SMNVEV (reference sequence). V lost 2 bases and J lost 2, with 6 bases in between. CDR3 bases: TGTGCCAGCAGTTTAGGGACAAACTATGGCTACACCTTC. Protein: CASSLGTNYGYTF.

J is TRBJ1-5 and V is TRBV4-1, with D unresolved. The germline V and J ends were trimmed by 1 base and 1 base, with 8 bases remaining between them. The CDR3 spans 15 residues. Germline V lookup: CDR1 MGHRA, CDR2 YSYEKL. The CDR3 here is CASSQVPGSNQPQHF. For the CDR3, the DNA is TGCGCCAGCAGCCAAGTTCCGGGGAGCAATCAGCCCCAGCATTTT.

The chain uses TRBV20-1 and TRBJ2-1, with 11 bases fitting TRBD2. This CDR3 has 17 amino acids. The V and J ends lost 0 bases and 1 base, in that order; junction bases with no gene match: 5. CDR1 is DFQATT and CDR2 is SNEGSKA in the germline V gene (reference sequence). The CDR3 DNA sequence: TGCAGTGCTAGAGATACGGGGACTAGCGGATCCTACAATGAGCAGTTCTTC. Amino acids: CSARDTGTSGSYNEQFF.

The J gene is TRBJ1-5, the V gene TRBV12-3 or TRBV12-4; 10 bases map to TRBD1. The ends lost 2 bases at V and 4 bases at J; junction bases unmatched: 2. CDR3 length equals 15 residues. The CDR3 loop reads CASSLWTGGNQPQHF. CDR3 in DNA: TGTGCCAGCAGTTTATGGACAGGGGGAAATCAGCCCCAGCATTTT.

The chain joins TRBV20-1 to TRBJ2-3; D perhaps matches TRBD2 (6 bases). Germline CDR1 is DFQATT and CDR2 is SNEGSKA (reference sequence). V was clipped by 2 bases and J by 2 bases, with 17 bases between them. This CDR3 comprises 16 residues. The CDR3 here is CSARSGGMGPTDTQYF. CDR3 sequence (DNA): TGCAGTGCTAGAAGTGGCGGGATGGGTCCCACAGATACGCAGTATTTT.

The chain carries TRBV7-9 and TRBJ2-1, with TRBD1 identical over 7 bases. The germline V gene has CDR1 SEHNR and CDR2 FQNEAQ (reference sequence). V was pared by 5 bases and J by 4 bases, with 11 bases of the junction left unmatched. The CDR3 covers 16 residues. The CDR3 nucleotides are TGTGCCAGCAGCCCTATTCCCGGGACAGTATACAATGAGCAGTTCTTC. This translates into CASSPIPGTVYNEQFF.

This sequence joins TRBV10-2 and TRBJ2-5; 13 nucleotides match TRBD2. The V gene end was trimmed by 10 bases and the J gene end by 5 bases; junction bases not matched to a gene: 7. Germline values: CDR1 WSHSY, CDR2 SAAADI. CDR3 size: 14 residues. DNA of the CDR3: TGCGCCACCAGACTAGCGGGAGGCCGGGAGACCCAGTACTTC. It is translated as CATRLAGGRETQYF.

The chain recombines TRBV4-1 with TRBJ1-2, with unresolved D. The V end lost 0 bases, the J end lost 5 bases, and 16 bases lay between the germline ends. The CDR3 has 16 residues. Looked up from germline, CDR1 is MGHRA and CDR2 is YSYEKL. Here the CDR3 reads CASSQDQSSPAYGYTF. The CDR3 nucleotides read TGCGCCAGCAGCCAAGACCAGAGCAGCCCAGCATATGGCTACACCTTC.

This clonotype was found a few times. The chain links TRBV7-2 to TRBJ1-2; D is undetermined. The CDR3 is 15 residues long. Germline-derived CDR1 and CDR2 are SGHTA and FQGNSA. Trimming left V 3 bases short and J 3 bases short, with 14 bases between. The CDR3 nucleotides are TGTGCCAGCAGCTTGGCCCCCGGACGGGACTATGGCTACACCTTC. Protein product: CASSLAPGRDYGYTF.

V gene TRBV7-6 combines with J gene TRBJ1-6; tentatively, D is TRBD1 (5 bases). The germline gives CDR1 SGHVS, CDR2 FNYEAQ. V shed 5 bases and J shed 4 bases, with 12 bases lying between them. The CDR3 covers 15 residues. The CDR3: CASSKTGTYNSPLHF. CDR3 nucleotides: TGTGCCAGCAGCAAAACAGGAACTTATAATTCACCCCTCCACTTT.

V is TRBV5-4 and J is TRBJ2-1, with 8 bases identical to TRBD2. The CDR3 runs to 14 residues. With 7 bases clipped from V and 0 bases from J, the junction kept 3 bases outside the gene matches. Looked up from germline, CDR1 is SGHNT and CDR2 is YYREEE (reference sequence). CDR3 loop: CASFSGNSYNEQFF. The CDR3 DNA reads TGTGCCAGCTTTAGCGGGAACTCCTACAATGAGCAGTTCTTC.

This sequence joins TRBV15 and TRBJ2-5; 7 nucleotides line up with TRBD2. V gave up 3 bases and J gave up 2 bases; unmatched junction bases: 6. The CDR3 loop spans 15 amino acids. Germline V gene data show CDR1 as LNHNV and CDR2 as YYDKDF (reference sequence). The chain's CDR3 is CATSSQTSAQETQYF. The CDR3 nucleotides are TGTGCCACCAGCAGTCAAACTAGCGCTCAAGAGACCCAGTACTTC.

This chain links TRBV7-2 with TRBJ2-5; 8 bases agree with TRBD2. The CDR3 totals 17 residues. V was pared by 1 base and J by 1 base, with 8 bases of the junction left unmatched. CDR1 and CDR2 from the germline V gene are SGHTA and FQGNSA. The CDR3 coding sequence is TGTGCCAGCAGCTTAGTTTCCCAGCGGGAGTTCCAAGAGACCCAGTACTTC. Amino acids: CASSLVSQREFQETQYF.

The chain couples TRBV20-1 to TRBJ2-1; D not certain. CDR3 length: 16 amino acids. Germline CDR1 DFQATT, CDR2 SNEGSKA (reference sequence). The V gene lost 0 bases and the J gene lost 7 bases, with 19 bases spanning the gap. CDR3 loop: CSARDQFPQAMNEQFF. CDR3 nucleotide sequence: TGCAGTGCTAGAGATCAATTTCCTCAGGCGATGAATGAGCAGTTCTTC.

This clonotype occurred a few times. The CDR3 bases are TGTGCCAGCAGTTTTATCAGGGGAGACGAGCAGTACTTC. Protein sequence: CASSFIRGDEQYF. The chain is built from TRBV27 and TRBJ2-7, with D perhaps matching TRBD1 (6 bases). This CDR3 is 13 amino acids long. The V gene lost 3 bases and the J gene lost 5 bases, with 11 bases spanning the gap. Germline loops: CDR1 MNHEY, CDR2 SMNVEV (reference sequence).

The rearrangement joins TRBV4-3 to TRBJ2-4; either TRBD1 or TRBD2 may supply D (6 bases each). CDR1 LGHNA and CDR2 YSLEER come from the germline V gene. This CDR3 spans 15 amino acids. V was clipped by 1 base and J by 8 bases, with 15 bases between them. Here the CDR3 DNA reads TGCGCCAGCAGCCAAGGGTATCCGGGGGCGTACATTCAGTACTTC. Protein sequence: CASSQGYPGAYIQYF.

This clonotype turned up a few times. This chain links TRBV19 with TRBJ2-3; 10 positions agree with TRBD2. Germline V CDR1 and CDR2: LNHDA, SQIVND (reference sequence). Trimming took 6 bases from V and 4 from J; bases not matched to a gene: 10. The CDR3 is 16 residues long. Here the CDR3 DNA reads TGTGCCAGTAGGGACCGAGCGGGAGGGCCTCCAGATACGCAGTATTTT. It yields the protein CASRDRAGGPPDTQYF.

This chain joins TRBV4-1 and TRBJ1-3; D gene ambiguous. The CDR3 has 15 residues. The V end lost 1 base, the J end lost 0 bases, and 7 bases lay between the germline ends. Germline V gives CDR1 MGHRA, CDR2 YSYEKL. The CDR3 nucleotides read TGCGCCAGCAGCCAAGTAAAAAGCTCTGGAAACACCATATATTTT. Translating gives CASSQVKSSGNTIYF.

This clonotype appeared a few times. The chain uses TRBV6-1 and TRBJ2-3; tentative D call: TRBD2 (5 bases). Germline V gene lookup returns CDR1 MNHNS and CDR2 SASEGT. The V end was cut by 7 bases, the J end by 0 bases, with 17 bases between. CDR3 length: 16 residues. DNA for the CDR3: TGTGCCAGCAAGGACCCTCGGGGATCTAGCACAGATACGCAGTATTTT. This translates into CASKDPRGSSTDTQYF.

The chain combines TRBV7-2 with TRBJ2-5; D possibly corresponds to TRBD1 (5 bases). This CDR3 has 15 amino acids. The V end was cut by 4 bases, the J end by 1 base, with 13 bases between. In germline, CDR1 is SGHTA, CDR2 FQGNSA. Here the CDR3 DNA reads TGTGCCAGCAGCTCGCAAGGACAAACCCAAGAGACCCAGTACTTC. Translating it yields CASSSQGQTQETQYF.

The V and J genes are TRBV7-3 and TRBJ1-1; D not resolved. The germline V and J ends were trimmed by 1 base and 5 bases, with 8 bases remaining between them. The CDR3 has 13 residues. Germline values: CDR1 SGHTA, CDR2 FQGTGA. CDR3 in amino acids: CASSLNVGTEAFF. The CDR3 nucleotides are TGTGCCAGCAGCTTAAACGTGGGGACTGAAGCTTTCTTT.

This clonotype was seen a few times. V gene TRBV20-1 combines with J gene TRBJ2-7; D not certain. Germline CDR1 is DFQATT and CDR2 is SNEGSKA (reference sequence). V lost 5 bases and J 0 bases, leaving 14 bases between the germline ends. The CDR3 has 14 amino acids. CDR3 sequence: CSALGRSSSYEQYF. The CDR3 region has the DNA TGCAGTGCTCTTGGTAGGTCGTCCTCCTACGAGCAGTACTTC.

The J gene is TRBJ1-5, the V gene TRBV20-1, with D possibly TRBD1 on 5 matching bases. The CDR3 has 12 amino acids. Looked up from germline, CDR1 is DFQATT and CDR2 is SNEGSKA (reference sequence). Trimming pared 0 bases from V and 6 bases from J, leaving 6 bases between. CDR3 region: CSAREGGQPQHF. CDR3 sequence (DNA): TGCAGTGCTAGAGAGGGGGGTCAGCCCCAGCATTTT.